This entry describes one T cell receptor (beta chain). Its antigen is currently not known. Per-base quality was not reported, and no clone a single base away is much larger than it. This entry belongs to a study of somatic mutations in cytotoxic T cells in rheumatoid arthritis (dated by TCRdb to the late 2010s). For the wider study: Patient peripheral blood (approximately 30 ml EDTA) was drawn right after diagnosis and before any treatment started. A FACSAria II or Sony SH800 was used to flow-sort some V beta antibody-stained T-cell populations at nearly 100% purity, and TCRB sequencing was also done on sorted V beta1+ cells. TCRB deep sequencing was performed for approximately 60 rheumatoid arthritis patients and 20 or so healthy controls. Median age was essentially the same in the patient group and the control group. The study asked whether expanded CD8+ T-cell clones in newly diagnosed, untreated rheumatoid arthritis carry somatic mutations, and used TCRB deep sequencing to characterize clonality. Study-level results and caveats: An increase of CD8+ clonality with age was seen in patients (Spearman r ~ 0.49) but not in healthy controls. No adjustment for multiple comparisons was made for the slight TRBV07 underrepresentation in patients. CD8+ T-cell clonality in rheumatoid arthritis patients was not significantly different from that in age-matched healthy controls. In about an eighth of the roughly 65 patients, more than 20% of CD8+ cells belonged to the largest CD8+ clone, while several identical CD8+ TCRB sequences were shared between blood and synovial fluid. Viral specificity could not be ruled out by absence from virus-specific databases, and the antigen targets of the expanded CD8+ clones remained unknown.

CDR1 and CDR2 were assigned from the germline V gene as SGHVS and FNYEAQ. The CDR3, from cysteine to phenylalanine, totals 14 residues. The only DNA kept is the CDR3, 42 bases in frame from the first base. V and J are truncated by 2 bases and 1 base respectively, leaving an intervening sequence of 5 bases. CD4+ and CD8+ cells were isolated by positive magnetic bead selection on an AutoMACS, and purity was checked by flow cytometry. Initial screening for clonal expansions relied on flow cytometry with a TCR V beta antibody panel, after which sorted CD8+ fractions underwent TCRB deep sequencing for characterization. Peripheral blood mononuclear cells were obtained using density gradient separation with Ficoll-Paque PLUS. DNA was extracted from CD4-enriched, CD8-enriched or PBMC samples with Nucleospin Tissue or Tissue XS kits and quantified with a Qubit 2.0 fluorometer. The immunoSEQ assay was applied to genomic DNA for TCRB CDR3 sequencing. As for how the authors treated the data: Only a few patient CD8+ clones larger than 1% matched published virus-specific TCRB sequences when compared against them. Analyses were restricted to productive TCRB rearrangements. Clonality was calculated as a Shannon entropy-based productive clonality index, and a clone was defined by a unique TCRB CDR3 sequence. Repertoire overlap for a pair of samples was computed from each clone's template counts relative to total templates per sample. A correlation with a Spearman r of about 0.58 was found between V-gene usage by flow cytometry and V-gene usage by TCRB sequencing. TCRdb limited this immuneACCESS table to in-frame rearrangements with V and J called. A share of clones is missing; checked studies link under half to unresolved V genes, and the rest is unexplained. That table is the source of V, J and clone size, and D and trimming were worked out from the DNA. Counted in this sample were nearly 11,000 clones; approximately 80% of them appeared once. 7.5% to 9.5% of the sample goes to the ten largest clones.

This receptor chain uses TRBV7-6 and TRBJ2-2, with no confident D gene call. This receptor was obtained from a woman aged 55-69 years with rheumatoid arthritis. Sequenced material: CD8+ T cells sorted from blood. The bases read TGTGCCAGCAGCTTAACACGGAACACCGGGGAGCTGTTTTTT. It encodes CASSLTRNTGELFF.